Sequencing of this T cell receptor beta chain was carried out in a study of T cell responses to AZD1222 COVID-19 vaccine. Broader study findings: Only a handful of people who got AZD1222 tested seropositive at baseline. Spike-specific TCR breadth and depth rose after two AZD1222 doses. Among spike-specific TCRs, nearly half reportedly target unmutated variant regions. Across the whole spike, CD4 TCRs peaked at regions 160-218 and 743-854.

Comment on this clone: What it recognizes is unknown.

Profiling relied on immunoSEQ multiplex PCR, and the TCRdb table lists in-frame clones only, not all of them. The data show some 170,000 clones, approximately 92% seen once. V was pared by 0 bases and J by 10 bases, with 13 bases between. This CDR3 region has 14 residues. CDR1 is KGHSH, CDR2 LQKENI, per germline. The sequencing used peripheral blood, collected on day 0 of AZD1222 vaccination. This sequence was found in an adult in good health. The chain has TRBV18 and TRBJ2-1, with D perhaps assigned TRBD1 or TRBD2 (5 bases each). The CDR3 loop reads CASSPPGTKREQFF. The CDR3 DNA is TGTGCCAGCTCACCACCGGGGACGAAGAGAGAGCAGTTCTTC.